This is a list of T cell receptor beta chains from one sample in a study of regulatory T cells in long-lasting Graves disease. TCRdb ran MiXCR on the multiplex PCR reads and lists one entry per CDR3 protein. The repertoire holds hundreds of thousands of distinct CDR3 sequences, 15% seen once, with over 7% in the top ten. These data were likewise used in another study, on T cells in Graves' hyperthyroidism and ophthalmopathy.

The source was peripheral blood mononuclear cells (PBMCs), collected at new diagnosis, from a patient treated with antithyroid drugs. All receptors come from a woman aged 40 to 55 with Graves disease. The CDR3 runs from the conserved cysteine through the conserved F or W. The D gene is left open where the match is weak. A row's size may be missing; if present it is once, few, many or a size class.

J: TRBJ2-1; size: many; D: TRBD2; V: TRBV7-2; CDR3: CASSLLAELYNEQFF; DNA: TGTGCCAGCAGCTTACTAGCGGAGCTATACAATGAGCAGTTCTTC
J: TRBJ1-6; size: NA; D: TRBD1; V: TRBV28; CDR3: CASSFQGQGDSPLHF; DNA: TGTGCCAGCAGTTTTCAGGGACAGGGTGACTCACCCCTCCACTTT
J: TRBJ2-5; size: many; D: NA; V: TRBV7-9; CDR3: CASSLLGAQYF; DNA: TGTGCCAGCAGCTTATTGGGGGCCCAGTACTTC
J: TRBJ2-3; size: NA; D: NA; V: TRBV4-3; CDR3: CASSQGGSRTDTQYF; DNA: TGCGCCAGCAGCCAAGGCGGGTCCCGCACAGATACGCAGTATTTT
J: TRBJ1-1; size: many; D: TRBD1; V: TRBV28; CDR3: CASTGQGAAEAFF; DNA: TGTGCCAGCACAGGACAGGGGGCGGCTGAAGCTTTCTTT
J: TRBJ1-4; size: many; D: NA; V: TRBV7-6; CDR3: CASSGYGGNEKLFF; DNA: TGTGCCAGCAGCGGGTATGGAGGGAATGAAAAACTGTTTTTT
J: TRBJ2-6; size: many; D: TRBD1; V: TRBV12-3/TRBV12-4; CDR3: CASSNGTGDYSGANVLTF; DNA: TGTGCCAGCAGTAACGGGACAGGGGACTACTCTGGGGCCAACGTCCTGACTTTC
J: TRBJ2-3; size: few; D: TRBD2; V: TRBV12-3/TRBV12-4; CDR3: CASSFVKELAGVGSDTQYF; DNA: TGTGCCAGCAGTTTTGTAAAGGAACTAGCGGGAGTTGGTTCAGATACGCAGTATTTT
J: TRBJ2-1; size: once; D: NA; V: TRBV20-1; CDR3: CSATPTGRKNEQFF; DNA: TGCAGTGCTACGCCGACGGGCAGAAAAAATGAGCAGTTCTTC
J: TRBJ1-3; size: NA; D: NA; V: TRBV19; CDR3: CASSETEGNTIYF; DNA: TGTGCCAGTAGTGAGACAGAGGGAAACACCATATATTTT
J: TRBJ2-7; size: few; D: TRBD2; V: TRBV12-3/TRBV12-4; CDR3: CASRPGLAGNEQYF; DNA: TGTGCCAGCAGGCCGGGACTAGCGGGAAATGAGCAGTACTTC
J: TRBJ2-5; size: many; D: NA; V: TRBV7-2; CDR3: CASSFVGQSQETQYF; DNA: TGTGCCAGCAGCTTCGTGGGGCAGAGCCAAGAGACCCAGTACTTC
J: TRBJ1-2; size: NA; D: NA; V: TRBV20-1; CDR3: CSARDLQGTTRGYTF; DNA: TGCAGTGCTAGAGATCTCCAGGGGACCACGAGGGGCTACACCTTC
J: TRBJ1-5; size: NA; D: NA; V: TRBV28; CDR3: CASSYPMQPQHF; DNA: TGTGCCAGCAGTTATCCGATGCAGCCCCAGCATTTT
J: TRBJ2-2; size: few; D: TRBD2; V: TRBV28; CDR3: CASSYSGINGELFF; DNA: TGTGCCAGCAGTTATAGCGGGATCAATGGGGAGCTGTTTTTT
J: TRBJ2-5; size: few; D: NA; V: TRBV7-2; CDR3: CASSLEGTWETQYF; DNA: TGTGCCAGCAGCTTAGAAGGGACGTGGGAGACCCAGTACTTC
J: TRBJ1-4; size: many; D: NA; V: TRBV28; CDR3: CASSLGEGLAAGNENLFF; DNA: TGTGCCAGCAGTTTAGGGGAAGGGCTGGCGGCTGGTAATGAAAACCTGTTTTTT
J: TRBJ1-4; size: NA; D: NA; V: TRBV5-1; CDR3: CASRTDDRYEKLFF; DNA: TGCGCCAGCCGAACGGATGACAGATATGAAAAACTGTTTTTT
J: TRBJ2-1; size: many; D: NA; V: TRBV6-5; CDR3: CASSYSLRRRGWDEQFF; DNA: TGTGCCAGCAGTTACTCCCTCCGGCGCCGGGGGTGGGATGAGCAGTTCTTC
J: TRBJ2-5; size: few; D: NA; V: TRBV15; CDR3: CATSRDGPFWAAQETQYF; DNA: TGTGCCACCAGCAGAGATGGCCCGTTTTGGGCGGCCCAAGAGACCCAGTACTTC
J: TRBJ2-7; size: many; D: TRBD2; V: TRBV12-3/TRBV12-4; CDR3: CASSLSGGRAYEQYF; DNA: TGTGCCAGCAGTTTGAGTGGCGGGAGGGCCTACGAGCAGTACTTC
J: TRBJ1-4; size: few; D: NA; V: TRBV7-9; CDR3: CASSLASTGARGEKLFF; DNA: TGTGCCAGCAGCTTGGCTAGCACGGGGGCCCGAGGGGAAAAACTGTTTTTT
J: TRBJ2-1; size: many; D: NA; V: TRBV5-1; CDR3: CASRIQGGNEQFF; DNA: TGCGCCAGCAGGATACAGGGAGGCAATGAGCAGTTCTTC
J: TRBJ2-6; size: many; D: NA; V: TRBV12-3/TRBV12-4; CDR3: CASSSENSGANVLTF; DNA: TGTGCCAGCAGCTCGGAGAATTCTGGGGCCAACGTCCTGACTTTC
J: TRBJ2-5; size: many; D: TRBD1; V: TRBV7-3; CDR3: CASSRQGLGETQYF; DNA: TGTGCCAGCAGCCGACAGGGTCTTGGGGAGACCCAGTACTTC
J: TRBJ2-5; size: many; D: TRBD1; V: TRBV12-3/TRBV12-4; CDR3: CASLDRAGETQYF; DNA: TGTGCCAGCCTGGACAGGGCAGGGGAGACCCAGTACTTC
J: TRBJ1-1; size: few; D: NA; V: TRBV7-9; CDR3: CASSLGAGTMNTEAFF; DNA: TGTGCCAGCAGCTTAGGGGCAGGAACTATGAACACTGAAGCTTTCTTT
J: TRBJ2-3; size: many; D: NA; V: TRBV11-2; CDR3: CASSQTTSTDTQYF; DNA: TGCGCCAGCAGCCAGACAACTAGCACAGATACGCAGTATTTT
J: TRBJ2-1; size: NA; D: NA; V: TRBV7-7; CDR3: CASSPGVYNEQFF; DNA: TGTGCTAGCAGCCCTGGCGTCTACAATGAGCAGTTCTTC
J: TRBJ2-1; size: many; D: TRBD2; V: TRBV28; CDR3: CASSLPLSAGLAAIYNEQFF; DNA: TGTGCCAGCAGTTTACCACTCTCGGCGGGGCTAGCGGCTATTTACAATGAGCAGTTCTTC
J: TRBJ1-1; size: NA; D: NA; V: TRBV20-1; CDR3: CSASSGGLNTEAFF; DNA: TGCAGTGCTAGTTCTGGCGGGCTGAACACTGAAGCTTTCTTT